This T cell receptor (beta chain) was captured by sequencing in a study of cytomegalovirus exposure and HLA in healthy donors. Findings of the study overall: Later on, a genetic analysis was performed. It linked a missense variant in DCLRE1C with V- and J-gene trimming of TCR beta.

PCR was performed using 60 Vbeta and 13 Jbeta primers. Here immunoSEQ multiplex PCR was the method, and the copy in TCRdb shows in-frame clones only, minus some. This repertoire includes just under 65,000 clones. As to this clone: Its antigen is currently unknown.

J lost 5 bases, V lost 7 bases, and 15 bases had no gene match. The CDR3 is 16 amino acids. Germline values: CDR1 SGHRS, CDR2 YFSETQ. Input material: PBMCs. The source of this sequence is a boy between 5 and 17 years old in good health and CMV-seronegative. This chain uses TRBV5-1 with TRBJ2-7, with TRBD2 matching 10 bases. In DNA form, the CDR3 reads TGCGCCAGCCAAAGGTGGGCTAGCGGGAGAATCGACGAGCAGTACTTC. This translates into CASQRWASGRIDEQYF.